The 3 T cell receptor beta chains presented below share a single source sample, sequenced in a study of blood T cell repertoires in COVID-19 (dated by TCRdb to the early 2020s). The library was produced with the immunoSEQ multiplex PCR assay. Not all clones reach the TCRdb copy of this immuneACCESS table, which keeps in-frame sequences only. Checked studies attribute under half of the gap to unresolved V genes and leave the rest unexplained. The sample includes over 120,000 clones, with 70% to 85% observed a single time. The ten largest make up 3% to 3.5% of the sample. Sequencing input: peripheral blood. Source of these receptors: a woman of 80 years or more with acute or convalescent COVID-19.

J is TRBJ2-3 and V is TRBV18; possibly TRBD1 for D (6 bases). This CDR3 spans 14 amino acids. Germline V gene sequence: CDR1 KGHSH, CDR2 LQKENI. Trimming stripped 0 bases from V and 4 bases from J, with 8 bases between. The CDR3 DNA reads TGTGCCAGCTCACCACCGAACAGGGCAGATACGCAGTATTTT. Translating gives CASSPPNRADTQYF.

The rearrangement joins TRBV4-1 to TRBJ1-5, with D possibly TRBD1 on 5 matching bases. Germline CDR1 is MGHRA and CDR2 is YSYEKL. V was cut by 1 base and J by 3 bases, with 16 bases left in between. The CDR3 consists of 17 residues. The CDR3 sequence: CASSQVGGPKLNQPQHF. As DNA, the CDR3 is TGCGCCAGCAGCCAAGTGGGGGGTCCGAAACTCAATCAGCCCCAGCATTTT.

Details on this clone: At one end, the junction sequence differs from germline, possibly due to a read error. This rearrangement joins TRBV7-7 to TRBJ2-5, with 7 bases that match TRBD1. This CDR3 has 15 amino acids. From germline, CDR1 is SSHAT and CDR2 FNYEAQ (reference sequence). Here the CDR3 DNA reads TGTGCTAGCAGCTTAAACAGGGGAGACCAAGAGACCCAGTACTTC. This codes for CASSLNRGDQETQYF.